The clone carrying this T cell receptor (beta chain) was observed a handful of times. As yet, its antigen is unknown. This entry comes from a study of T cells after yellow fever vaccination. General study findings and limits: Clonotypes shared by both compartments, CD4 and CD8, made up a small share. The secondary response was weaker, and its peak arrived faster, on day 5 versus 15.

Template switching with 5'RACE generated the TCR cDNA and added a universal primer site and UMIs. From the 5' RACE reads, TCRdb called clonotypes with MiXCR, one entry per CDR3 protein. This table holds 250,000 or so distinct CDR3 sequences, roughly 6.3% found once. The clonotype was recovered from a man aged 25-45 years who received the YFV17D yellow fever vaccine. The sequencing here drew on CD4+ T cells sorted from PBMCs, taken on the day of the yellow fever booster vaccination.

The CDR3 sequence: CSVLARSYNEQFF. Written as DNA, the CDR3 is TGCAGCGTTTTAGCCCGATCCTACAATGAGCAGTTCTTC. The J gene is TRBJ2-1, the V gene TRBV29-1; D uncertain. The V end was cut by 5 bases, the J end by 1 base, with 9 bases between. CDR3 length: 13 residues. Germline V lookup: CDR1 SQVTM, CDR2 ANQGSEA.